This T cell receptor (beta chain) was documented in a study of blood T cell repertoires in COVID-19. On the study more broadly: Sources were T cells, B-cell-depleted T cells, or PBMCs; the material itself was cDNA or gDNA.

Cohort assignment relied on participant-reported clinical history. Symptom resolution, clearance, or two negative PCRs marked the recovered donors of Cohort 3. Profiled with immunoSEQ multiplex PCR; TCRdb holds only in-frame clones, not every one. Of about 150,000 clones in the sample, approximately 79% are singletons; the top ten hold around 7%. Specimen: PBMCs or T cells enriched from blood (not recorded which). This TCR was sampled from a man in his fifties who had recovered from COVID-19.

The CDR3, as DNA: TGTGCCAGCACTCAAAGTGGGACAGCCAACTATGGCTACACCTTC. Encoded protein: CASTQSGTANYGYTF. This chain connects TRBV13 to TRBJ1-2; 7 bases are a match to TRBD1. V gave up 7 bases and J gave up 2 bases; unmatched junction bases: 10. Per the germline V gene, CDR1 is PRHDT and CDR2 is FYEKMQ (reference sequence). This CDR3 spans 15 amino acids.